The clone carrying this T cell receptor (beta chain) was seen at least ten times. Its specificity is not known. The sample is drawn from a study of molecular identifiers for immune sequencing clone quantification. Whole-study results and caveats: Effector cells kept over 97% of their molecules in clones above 20 RNA copies, while naive cells kept under 1% there.

Source material for naive CD8 libraries was about 19,000 to 1,000,000 sorted cells, with 10%, 30% or 50% RNA. The V gene's germline CDR1 is GTSNPN and CDR2 SVGIG (reference sequence). Deletions cut 0 bases from V and 0 bases from J, with 2 bases between. This CDR3 has 12 amino acids. In TCRdb, the PCR reads were re-called with MiXCR into one record per CDR3 protein. The sample yields tens of thousands of distinct CDR3 sequences, 24% seen once. This rearrangement joins TRBV30 to TRBJ1-1; no clear D. The receptor's source is a human donor in good health. Some libraries in this study had Jurkat cell RNA spiked in. The sample was naive CD8+ T cells from blood, with Jurkat cell RNA spiked in. Subset reported: FACS-sorted CD8+CD4-CCR7+CD45RA+ naive T cells. The CDR3 region is CAWSVLNTEAFF. The CDR3 bases are TGTGCCTGGAGTGTTCTGAACACTGAAGCTTTCTTT. Drawing the rest from reference TRBV30 and TRBJ1-1, the complete variable domain is SQTIHQWPATLVQPVGSPLSLECTVEGTSNPNLYWYRQAAGRGLQLLFYSVGIGQISSEVPQNLSASRPQDRQFILSSKKLLLSDSGFYLCAWSVLNTEAFFGQGTRLTVV.